This T cell receptor beta chain was sequenced during a study of T cells expressing NK-cell markers. Study-level information: Seven sequenced donors out of eight were HCMV-seropositive, one seronegative. Overall study findings and caveats: The CD3+CD56-NKG2C+ fraction of a handful of donors was also led by these clonotypes.

Looked up from germline, CDR1 is KGHDR and CDR2 is SFDVKD. This CDR3 region has 19 residues. About this clonotype itself: The target antigen is unknown.

As the method of synthesis, 5'RACE template switching with UMIs yielded TCR beta cDNA. TCRdb re-called the 5' RACE reads and shows each CDR3 protein once, DNA omitted. Listed are roughly 450,000 distinct CDR3 sequences; over 1.3% falls within the top ten. Sequenced input: blood T cells: a sorted CD56 or NKG2C T cell subset, CD4+ or CD8+ T cells, or bulk PBMC T cells (not recorded which). The gene calls are TRBV24-1 and TRBJ2-1; lacking DNA, the TRBD1 call made by TCRdb goes unchecked. The receptor was derived from a woman in her forties or fifties in good health. The CDR3: CATSDFGGKDKESDNEQFF.